The source of this TCR beta chain is a study of blood T cell repertoires in COVID-19. Study information: Sites across the United States, Italy and Spain contributed samples from acute and convalescent COVID-19. PBMCs, B-cell-depleted T cells, or T cells were the source of the cDNA or gDNA that made up the material.

As originally analysed: Researchers report that nucleated cell counts were estimated from reference gene primer amplification. Produced via immunoSEQ multiplex PCR; TCRdb's table is partial and in-frame only. D and trimming were read from the DNA, whereas the V and J calls and clone size are those reported in that table. The sample records some 85,000 clones, about 83% being singletons. Germline V gene data show CDR1 as SGDLS and CDR2 as YYNGEE. V lost 3 bases to trimming and J lost 4 bases, with 7 bases between them. The length of the CDR3 is 13 residues. This clone was seen once. It was during active infection that Seattle patients were enrolled and then longitudinally followed.

The chain couples TRBV9 to TRBJ2-2; D not certain. Sequences were obtained from peripheral blood. This clonotype was sampled from a man aged 65-85 years with COVID-19, enrolled during active disease. CDR3 nucleotides: TGTGCCAGCAGCGCCCGTTTCACCGGGGAGCTGTTTTTT. The encoded protein is CASSARFTGELFF.